This entry features one T cell receptor (beta chain) sequence. Its target is not known. The ends lost 10 bases at V and 5 bases at J; junction bases unmatched: 9. The CDR3 is made up of 14 amino acids. CDR1 is SNHLY, CDR2 FYNNEI, per germline. TCRB transcripts that were expressed got sequenced, as all of the isolated RNA had been reverse transcribed. The table came from immunoSEQ multiplex PCR; TCRdb's copy has only in-frame clones and leaves some out. The sample includes 150,000 to 200,000 clones, roughly 65% of them seen just once. The data derive from a study of beta chain features in type 1 diabetes. Study findings and constraints: Type 1 diabetes patients had TCRB CDR3s that were shorter (moderately but significantly so) in all four CD4+ subsets.

The sequenced material came from naive CD4+ T cells from blood. The chain carries TRBV2 and TRBJ2-1, with 9 positions matching TRBD2. This TCR came from a man aged 25-45 years with type 1 diabetes. The CDR3 DNA sequence: TGTGCCATTACTGGGGCTAGCGGGGACAATGAGCAGTTCTTC. Translating gives CAITGASGDNEQFF.